This TCR beta chain was retrieved from a study of blood T cells in healthy people across ages. Sample-barcoded 5' priming and a J-beta primer mix drove a second PCR of about 6 to 11 cycles. TCRdb itself ran the 5' RACE reads through MiXCR, one entry per CDR3 protein. The table includes hundreds of thousands of distinct CDR3 sequences, under 65% detected once. V lost 1 base and J lost 11; bases outside the gene matches: 8. The CDR3 is 15 residues long. The sample comprised blood. The TCR was taken from a woman over 75 in good health. V and J are TRBV12-3 or TRBV12-4 and TRBJ1-6; 7 bases map to TRBD1. This CDR3 is CASSLETGPDPPLHF. The CDR3, as DNA: TGTGCCAGCAGTTTAGAGACAGGGCCGGATCCACCCCTCCACTTT.